A single sample gave rise to the 22 T cell receptor beta chains below, sequenced in a study of neurological immune-mediated disorders (dated 2019 in TCRdb). Library preparation employed 5' RACE. The reads were generated on an Illumina HiSeq 2500. TCRdb took the public reads, trimmed them with fastp at Q25, ran MiXCR for clone calling and kept in-frame beta chains. Rows with one shared CDR3 protein collapse into an entry with the most common genes and DNA. The table for this sample lists 40,000 to 55,000 distinct CDR3 sequences; less than 4% of them were counted only once. The ten most abundant clones make up more than 12% of the sample. Sequencing was performed on PBMCs. The receptors derive from a woman aged 45-60 years with multiple sclerosis.

In this sample, this clonotype turned up many times. The V call is TRBV15, the J call TRBJ2-2; D is uncertain. CDR3 length: 16 amino acids. Germline CDR1 LNHNV, CDR2 YYDKDF (reference sequence). V lost 0 bases and J 1 base, leaving 9 bases between the germline ends. DNA for the CDR3: TGTGCCACCAGCAGAGATCAGGCAGTGAACACCGGGGAGCTGTTTTTT. Its translation is CATSRDQAVNTGELFF.

The table lists this clonotype with many counts. The chain links TRBV7-2 to TRBJ2-3; TRBD1 might be the D (6 bases). CDR1 SGHTA and CDR2 FQGNSA come from the germline V gene. The V gene lost 0 bases and the J gene lost 11 bases, with 18 bases spanning the gap. The length of the CDR3 is 15 residues. The CDR3 region is CASSLAEGVGTRQYF. CDR3 DNA sequence: TGTGCCAGCAGCTTAGCTGAGGGCGTCGGGACAAGGCAGTATTTT.

The table lists this clonotype with many counts. A junction boundary mismatches the germline segment, possibly from a read error. The chain carries TRBV20-1 and TRBJ2-5; D may correspond to TRBD1 or TRBD2 (6 bases each). In germline, CDR1 is DFQATT, CDR2 SNEGSKA (reference sequence). The CDR3 is 12 amino acids. The CDR3 reads CSARGGGETQYF. The CDR3 DNA reads as TGCAGTGCCAGAGGAGGGGGAGAGACCCAGTACTTC.

The chain is built from TRBV24-1 and TRBJ2-3; D is unresolved. The CDR3 covers 14 residues. The ends were cut back, 7 bases at V and 6 bases at J, with 16 bases in the middle. Germline V CDR1 and CDR2: KGHDR, SFDVKD. Here the CDR3 reads CATRPTGLRDTQYF. For the CDR3, the DNA is TGTGCCACCAGACCTACCGGGCTCCGGGATACGCAGTATTTT.

This clonotype was seen ten or more times. One junction end does not reproduce the germline sequence, and a read error may be involved. This sequence joins TRBV10-3 and TRBJ2-1; D may match TRBD1 or TRBD2 (5 bases each). The CDR3 totals 13 residues. Per germline, CDR1 ENHRY and CDR2 SYGVKD. CDR3 nucleotides: TGTGCCATCCGTGAGAACCGGGGCGATGAGCAGTTCTTC. Translated: CAIRENRGDEQFF.

At least ten counts were recorded for this clonotype. The rearrangement links TRBV9 to TRBJ2-1; 11 positions agree with TRBD2. Germline V gene lookup returns CDR1 SGDLS and CDR2 YYNGEE. Trimming removed 9 bases from V and 2 bases from J; junction bases left unmatched: 4. This CDR3 contains 14 residues. The CDR3 region is CATSGRRPYNEQFF. The CDR3 bases are TGTGCCACTAGCGGGAGGAGGCCCTACAATGAGCAGTTCTTC.

This clonotype has at least ten counts. Here the CDR3 DNA reads TGTGCCAGCAGCATAGGACCGTCCTACGAGCAGTACGTC. Protein: CASSIGPSYEQYV. The rearrangement links TRBV11-1 to TRBJ2-7; no firm D call. Germline CDR1 SGHAT, CDR2 FQDESV (reference sequence). The V end was cut by 5 bases, the J end by 1 base, with 9 bases between. This CDR3 contains 13 residues.

This clonotype was seen many times. The chain has TRBV5-6 and TRBJ2-1, with 9 bases identical to TRBD1. V was clipped by 1 base and J by 2 bases; unmatched bases: 1. CDR1 is SGHDT and CDR2 is YYEEEE in the germline V gene. The CDR3 has 15 amino acids. The CDR3 spells CASSLWDRAYNEQFF. CDR3 nucleotides: TGTGCCAGCAGCTTGTGGGACAGGGCCTACAATGAGCAGTTCTTC.

This clonotype was counted at least ten times. The rearrangement joins TRBV20-1 to TRBJ1-5; possibly TRBD1 for D (5 bases). Trimming removed 0 bases at V and 0 bases at J, with 12 bases between. The germline V gene has CDR1 DFQATT and CDR2 SNEGSKA (reference sequence). This CDR3 has 16 residues. CDR3: CSARDPGSYSNQPQHF. As DNA, the CDR3 is TGCAGTGCTAGAGACCCAGGGTCTTATAGCAATCAGCCCCAGCATTTT.

This clonotype was seen at least ten times. V gene TRBV10-3 combines with J gene TRBJ2-3, with TRBD2 as a possible D gene (6 bases). Trimming stripped 7 bases from V and 1 base from J, with 18 bases between. CDR1 and CDR2 from the germline V gene are ENHRY and SYGVKD. There are 16 residues in the CDR3. As DNA, the CDR3 is TGTGCCATCACCAGGAGGGCAGGTGAAGGCACAGATACGCAGTATTTT. Translated, it gives CAITRRAGEGTDTQYF.

This clonotype has ten or more counts. The V gene is TRBV5-6, the J gene TRBJ2-3; D call uncertain. Trimming took 0 bases from V and 2 from J, leaving 13 bases between them. The CDR3 spans 16 residues. In germline, CDR1 is SGHDT, CDR2 YYEEEE. CDR3 in DNA: TGTGCCAGCAGCTTGGGGTCTCTCGAATTCACAGATACGCAGTATTTT. The encoded protein is CASSLGSLEFTDTQYF.

There are many counts of this clonotype. The genes are TRBV7-2 and TRBJ2-3; D gene unclear. CDR1 and CDR2 from the germline V gene are SGHTA and FQGNSA. Between the trimmed V and J ends, which lost 5 bases and 6 bases, there was a span of 15 bases. CDR3 length: 14 residues. The CDR3 reads CASSDVGRSDTQYF. The CDR3 nucleotides read TGTGCCAGCAGCGATGTGGGTCGCAGCGATACGCAGTATTTT.

This clonotype was observed many times. V is TRBV5-4 and J is TRBJ2-3, with 10 bases matching TRBD1. CDR1 is SGHNT and CDR2 is YYREEE in the germline V gene (reference sequence). The CDR3 sequence is 15 residues long. The ends lost 4 bases at V and 3 bases at J; junction bases unmatched: 5. Here the CDR3 reads CASSRLGQGTDTQYF. CDR3 in DNA: TGTGCCAGCAGCCGACTGGGACAGGGGACAGATACGCAGTATTTT. The full variable domain, with the rest looked up from reference TRBV5-4 and TRBJ2-3, is ETGVTQSPTHLIKTRGQQVTLRCSSQSGHNTVSWYQQALGQGPQFIFQYYREEENGRGNFPPRFSGLQFPNYSSELNVNALELDDSALYLCASSRLGQGTDTQYFGPGTRLTVL.

This clonotype has a count of ten or more. V and J are TRBV10-3 and TRBJ2-6; D uncertain. The germline V and J ends were trimmed by 4 bases and 0 bases, with 22 bases remaining between them. The CDR3 runs 20 residues. Germline CDR1 reads ENHRY; CDR2 reads SYGVKD. CDR3 amino acids: CAISASVGSLRGSGANVLTF. The DNA of the CDR3 is TGTGCCATCAGTGCCTCAGTGGGTTCCCTCAGAGGCTCTGGGGCCAACGTCCTGACTTTC.

This clonotype was seen repeatedly, ten times or more. V and J are TRBV5-6 and TRBJ2-1; TRBD2 matches at 13 bases. Germline assignment: CDR1 SGHDT and CDR2 YYEEEE. V was clipped by 0 bases and J by 5 bases; unmatched bases: 11. CDR3 length: 19 amino acids. CDR3 nucleotides: TGTGCCAGCAGCTTGGGGCAGGCTACAGGGACTAGCGGGAACAATGAGCAGTTCTTC. Amino acid sequence: CASSLGQATGTSGNNEQFF.

This clonotype has ten or more counts. The chain joins TRBV7-2 to TRBJ2-2; D may be TRBD1 (5 bases). The germline V gene has CDR1 SGHTA and CDR2 FQGNSA. This CDR3 contains 15 residues. Trimming removed 5 bases from V and 0 bases from J, with 10 bases in between. The CDR3 here is CASSPPGTNTGELFF. The CDR3 DNA is TGTGCCAGCAGCCCCCCAGGGACGAACACCGGGGAGCTGTTTTTT. The full variable domain, rest sourced from reference TRBV7-2 and TRBJ2-2, is GAGVSQSPSNKVTEKGKDVELRCDPISGHTALYWYRQSLGQGLEFLIYFQGNSAPDKSGLPSDRFSAERTGGSVSTLTIQRTQQEDSAVYLCASSPPGTNTGELFFGEGSRLTVL.

This clonotype has ten or more counts. V usage is TRBV2 and J usage is TRBJ1-4, with 11 bases matching TRBD1. There are 13 residues in the CDR3. Germline V gene lookup returns CDR1 SNHLY and CDR2 FYNNEI. The ends lost 6 bases at V and 6 bases at J; junction bases unmatched: 0. The CDR3 protein is CASRGQGDEKLFF. The CDR3 DNA reads TGTGCCAGCAGGGGACAGGGGGATGAAAAACTGTTTTTT.

This clonotype was found many times. This CDR3 reads CASSGTGGTEAFF. The CDR3 DNA sequence: TGTGCCAGCAGTGGGACAGGCGGCACTGAAGCTTTCTTT. J is TRBJ1-1 and V is TRBV2, with 7 bases matching TRBD1. Germline CDR1 is SNHLY and CDR2 is FYNNEI. J lost 4 bases, V lost 4 bases, and 3 bases had no gene match. The CDR3 covers 13 residues.

At least ten counts were recorded for this clonotype. V gene TRBV7-8 combines with J gene TRBJ1-2; D ambiguous. This CDR3 is built from 15 residues. The V and J ends lost 2 bases and 4 bases respectively, with 14 bases between them. Germline loops: CDR1 SGHVS, CDR2 FQNEAQ. CDR3 sequence: CASSLREGWGYGYTF. The DNA for the CDR3 is TGTGCCAGCAGCTTAAGGGAGGGCTGGGGCTATGGCTACACCTTC.

This clonotype showed up many times. The V gene is TRBV10-3, the J gene TRBJ2-2; 9 positions agree with TRBD2. The CDR3 spans 14 residues. CDR1 and CDR2 (germline): ENHRY, SYGVKD. V shed 8 bases and J 6 bases; nucleotides not matched to a gene: 7. CDR3 bases: TGTGCCATCTCTACTAGCGGGCCGGCCGGGGAGCTGTTTTTT. It codes for CAISTSGPAGELFF.

This clonotype was picked up many times. The rearrangement uses TRBV10-3 and TRBJ2-6; 11 bases fit TRBD1. CDR1 and CDR2 from the germline V gene are ENHRY and SYGVKD. With 7 bases clipped from V and 2 bases from J, the junction kept 10 bases outside the gene matches. This CDR3 has 18 amino acids. In nucleotides, the CDR3 is TGTGCCATCACTACCGGGACAGGGGGGTCAACTGGGGCCAACGTCCTGACTTTC. Encoded protein: CAITTGTGGSTGANVLTF.

This clonotype was counted ten times or more. The V gene is TRBV5-5, the J gene TRBJ1-4; D gene uncertain. Germline V gives CDR1 SGHKS, CDR2 YYEKEE (reference sequence). The ends were cut back, 0 bases at V and 7 bases at J, with 22 bases in the middle. CDR3 length equals 18 residues. CDR3 residues: CASSLVKSALPLGEKLFF. The DNA for the CDR3 is TGTGCCAGCAGCTTGGTTAAATCTGCGCTGCCTCTGGGTGAAAAACTGTTTTTT.